The 8 T cell receptor beta chains presented below share a single source sample, sequenced in a study of T cells and copy number aberrations in small-cell lung cancer. Repertoires were generated with immunoSEQ multiplex PCR, while TCRdb's copy carries only in-frame clones and drops some. The sample comprises about 3,100 clones, 75% to 95% of which are singletons, and 4.5% rests with the top ten. Sequences were obtained from normal tissue next to the tumor. All receptors come from a man in his fifties or sixties with small cell lung cancer.

This clone was observed a single time. J is TRBJ1-1 and V is TRBV28; no reliable D call. Trimming took 3 bases from V and 1 from J, leaving 6 bases between them. In germline, CDR1 is MDHEN, CDR2 SYDVKM. This CDR3 comprises 13 residues. The CDR3 spells CASSLSGNTEAFF. In nucleotides, the CDR3 is TGTGCCAGCAGTTTGTCAGGGAACACTGAAGCTTTCTTT.

The chain employs TRBV7-8 and TRBJ1-1; no reliable D call. Germline V gene data show CDR1 as SGHVS and CDR2 as FQNEAQ. Deletions cut 0 bases from V and 1 base from J, with 6 bases between. The CDR3 loop spans 14 amino acids. The CDR3 spells CASSLASENTEAFF. The DNA for the CDR3 is TGTGCCAGCAGCTTAGCGTCGGAGAACACTGAAGCTTTCTTT.

The chain is built from TRBV4-1 and TRBJ2-1, with D possibly TRBD2 on 6 matching bases. With 4 bases removed from V and 11 bases from J, the gap between germline ends came to 12 bases. The CDR3 covers 12 residues. Germline CDR1 and CDR2: MGHRA and YSYEKL. The CDR3 DNA sequence: TGCGCCAGCAGCCCCCGACTAGACCAGCAGTTCTTC. Translating gives CASSPRLDQQFF.

Note on this clone: A read error may account for a junction end that differs from germline. This sequence joins TRBV29-1 and TRBJ1-5, with 7 bases identical to TRBD1. The CDR3 has 13 residues. CDR1 is SQVTM and CDR2 is ANQGSEA in the germline V gene. This CDR3 reads CSVVGTADQPQQF. CDR3 in DNA: TGCAGCGTTGTAGGGACAGCAGATCAGCCCCAGCAGTTT.

The chain couples TRBV6-1 to TRBJ1-5; weak D call: TRBD1 (6 bases). The CDR3 extends over 11 amino acids. Germline values: CDR1 MNHNS, CDR2 SASEGT. V dropped 6 bases and J dropped 6 bases, with 6 bases sitting between them. The chain's CDR3 is CASRTGQPQHF. DNA of the CDR3: TGTGCCAGCAGGACAGGTCAGCCCCAGCATTTT.

V gene TRBV6-5 combines with J gene TRBJ2-5; TRBD2 aligns across 7 bases. The CDR3 is 14 amino acids. The junction had 8 bases not matched to a gene; V was cut back by 6 bases and J by 4 bases. CDR1 MNHEY and CDR2 SVGAGI come from the germline V gene. CDR3 sequence: CASSQRGLGETQYF. Here the CDR3 DNA reads TGTGCCAGCAGCCAACGCGGACTAGGAGAGACCCAGTACTTC.

V is TRBV4-1 and J is TRBJ2-5; D perhaps matches TRBD2 (6 bases). The CDR3 has 15 amino acids. Trimming took 3 bases from V and 2 from J, leaving 13 bases between them. The germline gives CDR1 MGHRA, CDR2 YSYEKL. The CDR3 region is CASSHPGGSQETQYF. In DNA, the CDR3 is TGCGCCAGCAGCCACCCCGGGGGATCACAAGAGACCCAGTACTTC.

This clone was seen a single time. The chain recombines TRBV6-5 with TRBJ2-7; TRBD1 agrees at 7 bases. V trimming: 5 bases; J trimming: 7 bases; junction bases outside the gene matches: 5. CDR1 is MNHEY, CDR2 SVGAGI, per germline. The CDR3 runs 12 residues. The CDR3 bases are TGTGCCAGCAGTGACAGGGTGGAAGAGCAGTACTTC. Amino acids: CASSDRVEEQYF.